Here is one TCR beta chain with its context. No antigen is known for it. This entry comes from a study of cytomegalovirus exposure and HLA in healthy donors. With 60 Vbeta and 13 Jbeta primers, the PCR was carried out. Assay: immunoSEQ multiplex PCR; the TCRdb copy retains only in-frame clones and omits some. This table holds about 120,000 clones. V dropped 7 bases and J dropped 0; count of bases not matched to a gene: 8. Per the germline V gene, CDR1 is SGHVS and CDR2 is FQNEAQ. This CDR3 region has 17 residues. Points from the study as a whole: Later analysis identified a missense DCLRE1C variant that was linked to TCR beta V- and J-gene trimming. The majority of CMV-associated TCR beta chains were reported as apparently HLA-restricted in a later analysis.

Source material: PBMCs. This sequence originates from a man aged 18 to 30 in good health and CMV-seronegative. V usage is TRBV7-8 and J usage is TRBJ2-6, with TRBD1 matching over 8 bases. CDR3 bases: TGTGCCAGCAACAGGGGGGCGGAACCCTCTGGGGCCAACGTCCTGACTTTC. Its translation is CASNRGAEPSGANVLTF.